A single sample is the source of the 27 T cell receptor beta chains below, sequenced in a study of CD8+CD57+ T cells in acquired aplastic anemia. Template material for TCR beta VDJ and CDR3 profiling consisted of genomic DNA. MiXCR was run by TCRdb on the reads, yielding one entry per CDR3 protein. Among under 200,000 distinct CDR3 sequences listed, under 70% were seen once. What was sequenced was sorted CD4+, CD8+, or CD8+CD57+ T cells (not recorded which) from PBMCs. These receptors all stem from a human donor with severe aplastic anemia or a healthy control (not recorded which).

V and J are TRBV7-6 and TRBJ2-5, with 7 bases identical to TRBD1. The CDR3 spans 15 residues. With V trimmed by 5 bases and J by 5 bases, 11 bases remained unmatched. Germline V CDR1 and CDR2: SGHVS, FNYEAQ. The CDR3, as DNA: TGTGCCAGCAGCCCTGACAGGGATGTTAGGGAGACCCAGTACTTC. Translated, it gives CASSPDRDVRETQYF.

There are many counts of this clonotype. V usage is TRBV7-3 and J usage is TRBJ2-5, with 15 positions matching TRBD2. This CDR3 region has 16 residues. Germline CDR1 is SGHTA and CDR2 is FQGTGA. The trim removed 5 bases at V and 4 bases at J, leaving 5 bases unmatched. CDR3 in DNA: TGTGCCAGCAGCCCAGGACTAGCGGGGGGGAGAGAGACCCAGTACTTC. This sequence encodes CASSPGLAGGRETQYF.

The CDR3 loop reads CSVDRGRGGYTF. CDR3 DNA sequence: TGCAGCGTTGATAGGGGAAGGGGTGGCTACACCTTC. The genes are TRBV29-1 and TRBJ1-2; D is perhaps TRBD1 (5 bases). Germline CDR1 SQVTM, CDR2 ANQGSEA. The CDR3 consists of 12 residues. Trimming took off 3 bases at V and 7 bases at J, with 12 bases between the two ends.

This clonotype was seen a handful of times. This chain uses TRBV7-9 with TRBJ2-7; tentative D call: TRBD1 (7 bases). The CDR3 has 14 amino acids. Looked up from germline, CDR1 is SEHNR and CDR2 is FQNEAQ (reference sequence). Trimming pared 5 bases from V and 8 bases from J, leaving 19 bases between. DNA for the CDR3: TGTGCCAGCAGCGGAGGGGGAAGACAGGGCCAGCAGTACTTC. Translated: CASSGGGRQGQQYF.

The genes are TRBV24-1 and TRBJ2-5; D not certain. The V end lost 4 bases, the J end lost 0 bases, and 5 bases lay between the germline ends. CDR1 and CDR2 from the germline V gene are KGHDR and SFDVKD. The CDR3 consists of 13 residues. The CDR3 DNA reads as TGTGCCACCAGTGACCCGTACCAAGAGACCCAGTACTTC. Translating gives CATSDPYQETQYF.

The gene calls are TRBV5-1 and TRBJ1-4, with D possibly being TRBD1 (5 bases). V was trimmed by 3 bases and J by 6 bases, leaving 12 bases between them. Germline lookup yields CDR1 SGHRS and CDR2 YFSETQ. The CDR3 totals 14 residues. CDR3: CASSSGTAYEKLFF. CDR3 coding DNA: TGCGCCAGCAGCTCAGGGACGGCCTATGAAAAACTGTTTTTT.

The chain recombines TRBV20-1 with TRBJ2-7; TRBD2 aligns across 9 bases. V lost 0 bases to trimming and J lost 3 bases; unmatched junction nucleotides: 3. The CDR3 is made up of 14 amino acids. CDR1 and CDR2 (germline): DFQATT, SNEGSKA (reference sequence). For the CDR3, the DNA is TGCAGTGCTAGAGATCCTAGCGGGATCTACGAGCAGTACTTC. Protein: CSARDPSGIYEQYF.

The chain uses TRBV12-3 or TRBV12-4 and TRBJ1-2; D ambiguous. Trimming stripped 5 bases from V and 6 bases from J, with 13 bases between. The CDR3 runs to 13 residues. The CDR3 DNA follows: TGTGCCAGCAGTCCCCGGCGGGGAGATGGCTACACCTTC. This codes for CASSPRRGDGYTF.

The gene calls are TRBV5-1 and TRBJ1-3, with TRBD1 identical over 9 bases. V lost 3 bases and J lost 8; bases outside the gene matches: 12. The length of the CDR3 is 16 residues. The V gene's germline CDR1 is SGHRS and CDR2 YFSETQ. The CDR3 loop reads CASSWGQGTDKDTIYF. The CDR3 nucleotides read TGCGCCAGCAGCTGGGGACAGGGTACGGATAAAGACACCATATATTTT.

The rearrangement links TRBV10-1 to TRBJ2-3; D unclear. V lost 3 bases and J 2 bases, leaving 9 bases between the germline ends. The germline V gene encodes CDR1 WNHNN and CDR2 SYGVQD (reference sequence). This CDR3 is built from 14 residues. CDR3 sequence reads: CASSEERITDTQYF. The DNA of the CDR3 is TGCGCCAGCAGTGAAGAAAGAATCACAGATACGCAGTATTTT.

The chain couples TRBV19 to TRBJ1-1, with a weak D call TRBD1 (5 bases). Germline V gene sequence: CDR1 LNHDA, CDR2 SQIVND (reference sequence). The V end lost 5 bases, the J end lost 9 bases, and 13 bases lay between the germline ends. The CDR3 contains 12 residues. The CDR3 loop reads CASSARDGQAFF. The CDR3 DNA reads as TGTGCCAGTAGTGCGAGGGACGGACAAGCTTTCTTT.

This rearrangement joins TRBV7-6 to TRBJ2-6; D remains ambiguous. V was pared by 6 bases and J by 4 bases, with 10 bases between. This CDR3 is 14 amino acids long. CDR1 SGHVS and CDR2 FNYEAQ come from the germline V gene. CDR3 nucleotides: TGTGCCAGCAGACCGTCGAGGGGGGCCAACGTCCTGACTTTC. Its translation: CASRPSRGANVLTF.

This clonotype has just a few counts. Compared with germline, one end of the junction differs, possibly owing to a read error. This rearrangement joins TRBV7-3 to TRBJ2-1, with 12 bases identical to TRBD2. CDR1 is SGHTA and CDR2 is FQGTGA in the germline V gene. The CDR3 sequence is 15 residues long. CDR3 amino acids: CASSPTSGSWDEQFF. The DNA of the CDR3 is TGTGCTAGCAGCCCGACTAGCGGGAGTTGGGATGAGCAGTTCTTC.

This clonotype was detected only once. The chain couples TRBV15 to TRBJ1-4; D is ambiguous. Germline V gene data show CDR1 as LNHNV and CDR2 as YYDKDF (reference sequence). The CDR3 is 15 amino acids. V gave up 1 base and J gave up 8 bases, with 14 bases separating them. The CDR3 region has the DNA TGTGCCACCAGCAGAGGCCTTACCAATCGGGAAAAACTGTTTTTT. As protein: CATSRGLTNREKLFF.

The chain uses TRBV7-2 and TRBJ2-3; TRBD2 is a possible D gene (6 bases). The CDR3 has 15 amino acids. The V and J ends lost 1 base and 4 bases respectively, with 12 bases between them. The germline gives CDR1 SGHTA, CDR2 FQGNSA. CDR3 DNA sequence: TGTGCCAGCAGCTTAGAACTAGCAAGGGCAGATACGCAGTATTTT. Its protein product is CASSLELARADTQYF.

The chain has TRBV24-1 and TRBJ2-2, with 8 bases identical to TRBD1. Germline CDR1 reads KGHDR; CDR2 reads SFDVKD. CDR3 length: 16 amino acids. V gave up 3 bases and J gave up 4 bases; unmatched junction bases: 6. CDR3 residues: CATSDDRGGGTGELFF. CDR3 coding DNA: TGTGCCACCAGTGATGACAGGGGAGGTGGCACCGGGGAGCTGTTTTTT.

As to this clonotype: One end of the junction is discordant with germline, which a read error may explain. The gene calls are TRBV7-8 and TRBJ1-2, with D perhaps TRBD1 (6 bases). The CDR3 runs 14 residues. The germline gives CDR1 SGHVS, CDR2 FQNEAQ. DNA of the CDR3: TGTGTCAGCAGCTTAACAGGGATTAACTATGGCTACACCTTC. It codes for CVSSLTGINYGYTF.

The rearrangement joins TRBV19 to TRBJ2-7, with D possibly TRBD2 on 6 matching bases. The ends were cut back, 5 bases at V and 4 bases at J, with 15 bases in the middle. From germline, CDR1 is LNHDA and CDR2 SQIVND (reference sequence). The CDR3 consists of 14 residues. In DNA form, the CDR3 reads TGTGCCAGTAGTTCGGGTAGCGGACTTTACGAGCAGTACTTC. It encodes CASSSGSGLYEQYF.

The rearrangement links TRBV20-1 to TRBJ2-6; maybe TRBD2 (6 bases). Trimming took 1 base from V and 2 from J, leaving 9 bases between them. The CDR3 consists of 15 residues. Germline CDR1 DFQATT, CDR2 SNEGSKA (reference sequence). The CDR3 protein is CSARGGEPGANVLTF. The CDR3 region has the DNA TGCAGTGCTAGAGGGGGGGAACCTGGGGCCAACGTCCTGACTTTC.

The rearrangement links TRBV5-1 to TRBJ2-3; 15 bases are shared with TRBD2. CDR1 and CDR2 (germline): SGHRS, YFSETQ. CDR3 length: 18 amino acids. V was pared by 4 bases and J by 5 bases, with 11 bases of the junction left unmatched. In nucleotides, the CDR3 is TGCGCCAGCAGCATTGATCCCCCGGGACTAGCGGGAGGAGATACGCAGTATTTT. Amino acid sequence: CASSIDPPGLAGGDTQYF.

This clonotype was seen a single time. An end of the junction differs from the germline gene, which may be a read error. The chain uses TRBV29-1 and TRBJ2-1; TRBD1 is a possible D gene (5 bases). The CDR3 covers 13 residues. The V gene's germline CDR1 is SQVTM and CDR2 ANQGSEA. The CDR3 DNA is TGCAGCGTTGAAGGACCGACAGTCAATGGGCAGTTCTTC. Its translation is CSVEGPTVNGQFF.

This clonotype was detected only once. V gene TRBV20-1 combines with J gene TRBJ1-1; D is unclear. Trimming removed 1 base from V and 3 bases from J, with 12 bases in between. Germline V lookup: CDR1 DFQATT, CDR2 SNEGSKA (reference sequence). CDR3 length: 14 residues. In nucleotides, the CDR3 is TGCAGTGCTAGAGCCCCGCGCGGGGACACTGAAGCTTTCTTT. This encodes CSARAPRGDTEAFF.

The rearrangement joins TRBV9 to TRBJ2-5; D is unresolved. Trimming took 3 bases from V and 2 from J, leaving 8 bases between them. The CDR3 extends over 13 amino acids. Germline loops: CDR1 SGDLS, CDR2 YYNGEE. The CDR3 protein is CASSALGQETQYF. DNA for the CDR3: TGTGCCAGCAGCGCCCTCGGGCAAGAGACCCAGTACTTC.

This clonotype has a single count. The chain couples TRBV20-1 to TRBJ2-3, with 11 bases fitting TRBD2. The J segment lost 6 bases and the V segment lost 3 bases, leaving 5 bases of the junction unmatched. CDR1 is DFQATT, CDR2 SNEGSKA, per germline (reference sequence). This CDR3 is built from 14 residues. In nucleotides, the CDR3 is TGCAGTGCTAGCGGACTAGCGGGTTCGGATACGCAGTATTTT. Encoded protein: CSASGLAGSDTQYF.

The chain employs TRBV20-1 and TRBJ2-7; 10 bases map to TRBD1. CDR1 and CDR2 from the germline V gene are DFQATT and SNEGSKA (reference sequence). This CDR3 comprises 16 residues. DNA for the CDR3: TGCAGTCAACCTACGTACCGCGGGACAGGGGTCTACGAGCAGGACGTC. Encoded protein: CSQPTYRGTGVYEQDV.

There are many counts of this clonotype. The chain employs TRBV5-6 and TRBJ1-1, with D tentatively TRBD1 (6 bases). V was cut by 3 bases and J by 1 base, with 10 bases left in between. The CDR3 consists of 14 residues. Germline V gives CDR1 SGHDT, CDR2 YYEEEE. CDR3 residues: CASSSGHPNTEAFF. The DNA for the CDR3 is TGTGCCAGCAGCTCGGGACACCCGAACACTGAAGCTTTCTTT.

This clonotype was counted a single time. The rearrangement joins TRBV7-8 to TRBJ2-3, with TRBD2 as a possible D gene (5 bases). The length of the CDR3 is 14 residues. Per the germline V gene, CDR1 is SGHVS and CDR2 is FQNEAQ. V shed 3 bases and J shed 5 bases, with 12 bases lying between them. DNA of the CDR3: TGTGCCAGCAGCTTCGGGATGGTGGGAGATACGCAGTATTTT. It is translated as CASSFGMVGDTQYF.